This entry lists 32 T cell receptor beta chains sequenced from one sample in a study of blood T cell repertoires in COVID-19. Clones were sequenced by immunoSEQ multiplex PCR, and TCRdb holds only the in-frame ones, with some missing. The sample lists tens of thousands of clones, about four fifths occurring once. The specimen was peripheral blood. The receptors stem from a man between 65 and 80 years old with active COVID-19.

The chain carries TRBV23-1 and TRBJ1-4; 9 nucleotides align to TRBD1. TRBV23-1 qualifies as an ORF whose function is uncertain. V lost 8 bases, J lost 5 bases, and 12 bases stayed unmatched. The CDR3 is 16 residues long. The CDR3, as DNA: TGCGCCAGCTCGGCTTACAGGGGGCGACACAATGAAAAACTGTTTTTT. Protein: CASSAYRGRHNEKLFF.

The table lists this clone with a count of one. The chain couples TRBV3-1 (or the pseudogene TRBV3-2) to TRBJ2-7; D possibly corresponds to TRBD2 (6 bases). Trimming removed 8 bases at V and 0 bases at J, with 17 bases between. CDR1 LGHDT and CDR2 YNNKEL come from the germline V gene (reference sequence). This CDR3 contains 15 residues. In nucleotides, the CDR3 is TGTGCCAGCTGGCGGGGTGCTCAGAGCTCCTACGAGCAGTACTTC. It codes for CASWRGAQSSYEQYF.

The chain is built from TRBV2 and TRBJ1-6; 7 bases match TRBD1. The CDR3 is 14 residues long. Germline CDR1 reads SNHLY; CDR2 reads FYNNEI. Germline trimming cut 6 bases from V and 10 bases from J; bases unmatched to any gene: 9. The CDR3 reads CASRLTGEESPLHF. The DNA for the CDR3 is TGTGCCAGCAGACTCACAGGGGAGGAATCACCCCTCCACTTT.

The CDR3 loop reads CASSQDQGSGVAPSQETQYF. The CDR3 DNA reads TGCGCCAGCAGCCAAGATCAGGGTAGCGGGGTAGCCCCTAGCCAAGAGACCCAGTACTTC. The rearrangement links TRBV4-1 to TRBJ2-5; 8 bases match TRBD2. This CDR3 is built from 20 residues. J lost 1 base, V lost 0 bases, and 16 bases had no gene match. Germline V CDR1 and CDR2: MGHRA, YSYEKL.

This clone was observed a single time. The chain joins TRBV7-9 to TRBJ2-3, with D perhaps matching TRBD2 (7 bases). This CDR3 is 14 amino acids long. V was cut by 1 base and J by 8 bases, with 13 bases left in between. Germline V gene lookup returns CDR1 SEHNR and CDR2 FQNEAQ (reference sequence). The CDR3 DNA is TGTGCCAGCAGCTTAGGTCCGGGGGGCGGTACGCAGTATTTT. This gives the protein CASSLGPGGGTQYF.

This chain links TRBV27 with TRBJ2-1; unclear D gene. Germline V gene data show CDR1 as MNHEY and CDR2 as SMNVEV (reference sequence). The CDR3 length is 17 residues. V lost 2 bases, J lost 0 bases, and 14 bases lay in between. The DNA of the CDR3 is TGTGCCAGCAGTTTAACCCAGGTCGTAAGCTCCTACAATGAGCAGTTCTTC. It is translated as CASSLTQVVSSYNEQFF.

The chain combines TRBV6-5 with TRBJ1-1; 9 positions match TRBD1. Germline V CDR1 and CDR2: MNHEY, SVGAGI. V lost 4 bases and J lost 4; bases outside the gene matches: 4. This CDR3 comprises 14 residues. DNA of the CDR3: TGTGCCAGCAGTTCCGGGACAGGGACCACTGAAGCTTTCTTT. This gives the protein CASSSGTGTTEAFF.

The chain carries TRBV25-1 and TRBJ1-1; D gene unclear. Germline values: CDR1 MGHDK, CDR2 SYGVNS. This CDR3 spans 15 amino acids. With 0 bases removed from V and 3 bases from J, the gap between germline ends came to 11 bases. As DNA, the CDR3 is TGTGCCAGCAGTGAATATCATTCAGTCGACACTGAAGCTTTCTTT. Amino acid sequence: CASSEYHSVDTEAFF.

CDR3 residues: CASRSSGEIDTQYF. The CDR3 DNA sequence: TGCGCCAGCAGGTCAAGCGGGGAGATAGATACGCAGTATTTT. V usage is TRBV5-1 and J usage is TRBJ2-3; 7 bases fit TRBD2. This CDR3 is 14 amino acids long. The V and J ends lost 5 bases and 5 bases, in that order; junction bases with no gene match: 8. Germline CDR1 SGHRS, CDR2 YFSETQ.

The chain links TRBV4-1 to TRBJ2-6, with a weak D call TRBD2 (6 bases). V was cut by 0 bases and J by 4 bases, with 10 bases left in between. Germline V gives CDR1 MGHRA, CDR2 YSYEKL. This CDR3 spans 16 amino acids. CDR3 loop: CASSQDGGLGANVLTF. In DNA, the CDR3 is TGCGCCAGCAGCCAAGATGGGGGGTTGGGGGCCAACGTCCTGACTTTC.

This clone was recorded only once. The chain combines TRBV5-6 with TRBJ2-5; 12 bases are shared with TRBD2. This CDR3 has 16 amino acids. Losses at the gene ends were 2 bases for V and 5 bases for J; bases not matched to a gene: 7. Germline V gene sequence: CDR1 SGHDT, CDR2 YYEEEE. In DNA form, the CDR3 reads TGTGCCAGCAGCTTTCGGCCCCTAGCGGGGGGGGAGACCCAGTACTTC. This gives the protein CASSFRPLAGGETQYF. The full variable domain, with the rest looked up from reference TRBV5-6 and TRBJ2-5, is DAGVTQSPTHLIKTRGQQVTLRCSPKSGHDTVSWYQQALGQGPQFIFQYYEEEERQRGNFPDRFSGHQFPNYSSELNVNALLLGDSALYLCASSFRPLAGGETQYFGPGTRLLVL.

The chain carries TRBV7-2 and TRBJ1-1; maybe TRBD1 (6 bases). The germline V gene has CDR1 SGHTA and CDR2 FQGNSA. The V end lost 6 bases, the J end lost 5 bases, and 13 bases lay between the germline ends. This CDR3 has 13 residues. The CDR3 sequence: CASREGVRTEAFF. The CDR3 coding sequence is TGTGCCAGCAGAGAGGGGGTTCGGACTGAAGCTTTCTTT.

The count of this clone is one. The V call is TRBV18, the J call TRBJ2-5, with 7 bases matching TRBD1. Germline V CDR1 and CDR2: KGHSH, LQKENI. This CDR3 has 15 residues. The V gene end was trimmed by 5 bases and the J gene end by 4 bases; junction bases not matched to a gene: 10. The CDR3 nucleotides are TGTGCCAGCTCATCTCGACAGGGCAACGGAGAGACCCAGTACTTC. Translated: CASSSRQGNGETQYF.

The chain has TRBV7-9 and TRBJ1-4; 9 bases line up with TRBD1. V dropped 6 bases and J dropped 4; count of bases not matched to a gene: 3. Germline V gives CDR1 SEHNR, CDR2 FQNEAQ (reference sequence). The CDR3 is 14 residues long. The CDR3 spells CASSRQGVNEKLFF. CDR3 DNA: TGTGCCAGCAGTAGACAGGGGGTTAATGAAAAACTGTTTTTT.

The V and J genes are TRBV7-3 and TRBJ2-1, with TRBD1 matching 9 bases. Germline CDR1 is SGHTA and CDR2 is FQGTGA. V dropped 3 bases and J dropped 7; count of bases not matched to a gene: 4. This CDR3 comprises 14 residues. CDR3 protein: CASSLGTGSNEQFF. The CDR3 nucleotides are TGTGCCAGCAGCTTGGGGACAGGGTCGAATGAGCAGTTCTTC.

The rearrangement uses TRBV5-1 and TRBJ1-1, with D perhaps TRBD1 (5 bases). The V gene's germline CDR1 is SGHRS and CDR2 YFSETQ. The CDR3 has 11 residues. V was pared by 4 bases and J by 7 bases, with 8 bases between. The DNA of the CDR3 is TGCGCCAGCAGCCTAGGGGTTGAAGCTTTCTTT. This encodes CASSLGVEAFF.

The V and J genes are TRBV24-1 and TRBJ2-3; 9 bases match TRBD1. V dropped 7 bases and J dropped 4; count of bases not matched to a gene: 5. This CDR3 spans 14 amino acids. Germline assignment: CDR1 KGHDR and CDR2 SFDVKD. The CDR3 DNA sequence: TGTGCCACCAGGGCCGGGACAGGGCCAGATACGCAGTATTTT. Protein sequence: CATRAGTGPDTQYF.

The chain carries TRBV12-3 or TRBV12-4 and TRBJ2-1; TRBD2 is a possible D gene (5 bases). The V end lost 0 bases, the J end lost 5 bases, and 5 bases lay between the germline ends. The CDR3 length is 13 residues. In DNA, the CDR3 is TGTGCCAGCAGTTTAGCCGGGGACAATGAGCAGTTCTTC. Amino acids: CASSLAGDNEQFF.

The chain couples TRBV4-1 to TRBJ2-1, with TRBD1 identical over 10 bases. The V and J ends lost 6 bases and 1 base, in that order; junction bases with no gene match: 3. The CDR3 is 15 amino acids. CDR1 and CDR2 from the germline V gene are MGHRA and YSYEKL. CDR3 region: CASSRDRGSYNEQFF. The CDR3 DNA sequence: TGCGCCAGCAGTCGGGACAGGGGATCCTACAATGAGCAGTTCTTC.

The gene calls are TRBV4-3 and TRBJ1-3; D remains ambiguous. This CDR3 spans 13 amino acids. Germline CDR1 LGHNA, CDR2 YSLEER. V dropped 0 bases and J dropped 7 bases, with 7 bases sitting between them. CDR3 nucleotides: TGCGCCAGCAGCCAAGATATGGGCAACACCATATATTTT. Encoded protein: CASSQDMGNTIYF.

This clone has only a few counts. This rearrangement joins TRBV18 to TRBJ2-5; 14 bases align to TRBD2. Trimming at V came to 2 bases and at J to 8 bases, leaving 1 base not matched to a gene. Germline loops: CDR1 KGHSH, CDR2 LQKENI. The CDR3 has 14 residues. CDR3 coding DNA: TGTGCCAGCTCACCAGGGACTAGCGGGGGAACCCAGTACTTC. It translates to CASSPGTSGGTQYF.

The chain carries TRBV2 and TRBJ1-5; D is ambiguous. Trimming removed 3 bases from V and 5 bases from J, with 8 bases in between. This CDR3 comprises 13 residues. Germline loops: CDR1 SNHLY, CDR2 FYNNEI. CDR3 sequence (DNA): TGTGCCAGCAGTGATTGGGGAGATCAGCCCCAGCATTTT. This gives the protein CASSDWGDQPQHF.

This sequence joins TRBV24-1 and TRBJ2-6; TRBD1 matches 7 bases. The CDR3 covers 16 residues. With V trimmed by 9 bases and J by 0 bases, 7 bases remained unmatched. The V gene's germline CDR1 is KGHDR and CDR2 SFDVKD. The CDR3 nucleotides are TGTGCCACCCTTGGACAGGCCCACTCTGGGGCCAACGTCCTGACTTTC. As protein: CATLGQAHSGANVLTF.

The chain carries TRBV28 and TRBJ1-1; 7 bases align to TRBD1. The CDR3 totals 15 residues. V shed 6 bases, J shed 4 bases, and the junction held 11 bases outside the gene matches. CDR1 is MDHEN, CDR2 SYDVKM, per germline. The CDR3 sequence: CASREGGRVTTEAFF. In DNA, the CDR3 is TGTGCCAGCAGGGAAGGGGGCAGGGTAACCACTGAAGCTTTCTTT.

This clone was seen a single time. This CDR3 is CASSLRRLAGVRLDRELFF. The CDR3 DNA is TGTGCCAGCAGCTTAAGGAGACTAGCGGGGGTCCGGCTCGACCGGGAGCTGTTTTTT. The chain employs TRBV7-2 and TRBJ2-2; 12 bases fit TRBD2. The CDR3 is made up of 19 amino acids. The germline CDR1 and CDR2 sequences are SGHTA and FQGNSA. The V segment lost 2 bases and the J segment 9 bases; nucleotides outside the gene matches: 16.

This chain links TRBV18 with TRBJ2-7, with a possible D match to TRBD2 (5 bases). This CDR3 is built from 15 residues. The V end lost 3 bases, the J end lost 3 bases, and 15 bases lay between the germline ends. Germline V CDR1 and CDR2: KGHSH, LQKENI. CDR3 loop: CASSPGMDPLYEQYF. DNA for the CDR3: TGTGCCAGCTCACCCGGGATGGACCCCCTCTACGAGCAGTACTTC.

The chain employs TRBV3-1 (or the pseudogene TRBV3-2) and TRBJ1-6; 7 bases align to TRBD1. Germline loops: CDR1 LGHDT, CDR2 YNNKEL (reference sequence). The ends lost 4 bases at V and 11 bases at J; junction bases unmatched: 5. This CDR3 is built from 13 residues. The CDR3 region has the DNA TGTGCCAGCAGCCCACGACAGGGACCACCCCTCCACTTT. This sequence encodes CASSPRQGPPLHF.

V usage is TRBV5-6 and J usage is TRBJ1-2, with D tentatively TRBD1 (6 bases). The CDR3 covers 15 residues. Trimming pared 4 bases from V and 2 bases from J, leaving 15 bases between. The germline V gene encodes CDR1 SGHDT and CDR2 YYEEEE. CDR3 sequence reads: CASSTTGTGNYGYTF. The DNA of the CDR3 is TGTGCCAGCAGCACCACAGGGACCGGAAACTATGGCTACACCTTC.

V usage is TRBV9 and J usage is TRBJ2-3, with a possible D match to TRBD2 (7 bases). The V gene lost 4 bases and the J gene lost 0 bases, with 27 bases spanning the gap. The CDR3 extends over 20 amino acids. Germline CDR1 and CDR2: SGDLS and YYNGEE. The CDR3 nucleotides read TGTGCCAGCAGCTCCCCGCGGGAGCCCGCAACGGGACAAAGCACAGATACGCAGTATTTT. Translation gives CASSSPREPATGQSTDTQYF.

The chain uses TRBV18 and TRBJ1-5; TRBD1 matches at 8 bases. There are 16 residues in the CDR3. Germline-derived CDR1 and CDR2 are KGHSH and LQKENI. V lost 3 bases, J lost 5 bases, and 9 bases stayed unmatched. The DNA of the CDR3 is TGTGCCAGCTCACCCGGTGGGACAGGCGCCCATCAGCCCCAGCATTTT. Its translation: CASSPGGTGAHQPQHF.

V is TRBV19 and J is TRBJ1-2; TRBD1 matches 8 bases. Trimming cost V 1 base and J 7 bases; bases outside gene matches: 17. This CDR3 region has 18 residues. Germline loops: CDR1 LNHDA, CDR2 SQIVND (reference sequence). CDR3 sequence reads: CASSIAGGLTRIHPGYTF. In DNA, the CDR3 is TGTGCCAGTAGTATAGCAGGGGGCCTTACTCGGATCCACCCTGGCTACACCTTC.

The CDR3 DNA is TGTGCCAGCAGCCGAATTCTAGCGGGGGTCTCTGGGGCCAACGTCCTGACTTTC. It codes for CASSRILAGVSGANVLTF. The chain is built from TRBV4-2 and TRBJ2-6, with 10 bases fitting TRBD2. The CDR3 contains 18 residues. Germline assignment: CDR1 LGHNA and CDR2 YNFKEQ. With 4 bases clipped from V and 0 bases from J, the junction kept 6 bases outside the gene matches.